A single sample gave rise to the 18 T cell receptor beta chains below, sequenced in a study of T cell repertoires in cytomegalovirus infection. In TCRdb, the reads were re-called with MiXCR into one record per CDR3 protein. The repertoire includes 560,000 or so distinct CDR3 sequences, more than 15% of them detected once, and 20% to 30% sits in the top ten. Material: CD8+ T cells from PBMCs. Every receptor here comes from a human donor in good health (CMV status not recorded). Some clones in this sample may be carry-over from other donors' samples.

V is TRBV5-6 and J is TRBJ1-1; 7 nucleotides line up with TRBD1. This CDR3 region has 15 residues. Per the germline V gene, CDR1 is SGHDT and CDR2 is YYEEEE. The J segment lost 11 bases and the V segment lost 0 bases, leaving 13 bases of the junction unmatched. The CDR3 coding sequence is TGTGCCAGCAGCTTGGCAACTCAGGGGGGCGCCGGGGCTTTCTTT. Amino acids: CASSLATQGGAGAFF.

This clonotype was recorded at least ten times. V gene TRBV11-2 combines with J gene TRBJ2-5; TRBD1 might be the D (6 bases). Per the germline V gene, CDR1 is SGHAT and CDR2 is FQNNGV. Between the trimmed V and J ends, which lost 10 bases and 2 bases, there was a span of 20 bases. The CDR3 covers 15 residues. The CDR3 region has the DNA TGTGCCAACATTTGGGAGACAGGCCGACAAGAGACCCAGTACTTC. Its translation is CANIWETGRQETQYF.

Worth noting for this clonotype: This may be a read error, as it is one base from a much larger clone. The chain joins TRBV6-6 to TRBJ2-5; 10 positions agree with TRBD1. CDR1 is MNHNY and CDR2 is SVGAGI in the germline V gene (reference sequence). This CDR3 has 16 amino acids. V shed 6 bases, J shed 1 base, and the junction held 8 bases outside the gene matches. CDR3 nucleotides: TGTGCCAGCAGGCATTATAGGACAGGGGGCCAAGAGACCCAGTACTTC. Its protein is CASRHYRTGGQETQYF.

Points on this clonotype: One end of the junction fails to match germline, which may point to a read error. The rearrangement uses TRBV7-2 and TRBJ1-2; possibly TRBD1 for D (5 bases). The CDR3 consists of 13 residues. Per the germline V gene, CDR1 is SGHTA and CDR2 is FQGNSA. The CDR3 DNA reads as TGTGCCAGCAGCTTCGCGGGACTCTATGGCTACAACTTC. Protein sequence: CASSFAGLYGYNF.

A note on this clonotype: A read error may account for a junction end that differs from germline. This chain connects TRBV7-9 to TRBJ2-2, with 10 bases matching TRBD1. CDR3 length: 16 amino acids. Looked up from germline, CDR1 is SEHNR and CDR2 is FQNEAQ (reference sequence). CDR3 residues: CASSPPGQGNAGELFF. The CDR3 nucleotides are TGTGCCAGCAGCCCCCCGGGACAGGGGAACGCCGGGGAGCTGTTTTTT.

There are a few counts of this clonotype. The gene calls are TRBV7-6 and TRBJ2-1; maybe TRBD2 (6 bases). The V and J ends lost 2 bases and 2 bases respectively, with 13 bases between them. This CDR3 has 16 amino acids. CDR1 SGHVS and CDR2 FNYEAQ come from the germline V gene. The CDR3 here is CASSLLGGGTYNEQFF. CDR3 bases: TGTGCCAGCAGCTTACTAGGTGGCGGGACCTACAATGAGCAGTTCTTC. Full variable domain (missing parts from reference TRBV7-6 and TRBJ2-1): GAGVSQSPRYKVTKRGQDVALRCDPISGHVSLYWYRQALGQGPEFLTYFNYEAQQDKSGLPNDRFSAERPEGSISTLTIQRTEQRDSAMYRCASSLLGGGTYNEQFFGPGTRLTVL.

This clonotype was seen only once. A junction end diverges from the germline sequence, so it may reflect a read error. The V gene is TRBV9, the J gene TRBJ2-7; 8 positions agree with TRBD2. The CDR3 consists of 14 residues. Per germline, CDR1 SGDLS and CDR2 YYNGEE. This CDR3 is CASSLGLGLDEKYF. The CDR3 bases are TGTGCAAGCAGCCTGGGACTAGGGCTCGACGAGAAGTACTTC.

This clonotype was counted between two and nine times. The rearrangement links TRBV3-1 to TRBJ2-1; no clear D gene. The CDR3 extends over 15 amino acids. Germline V gives CDR1 LGHDT, CDR2 YNNKEL (reference sequence). V was pared by 2 bases and J by 0 bases, with 8 bases between. The CDR3 coding sequence is TGTGCCAGCAGCCAACAGTTCAGCTCCTACAATGAGCAGTTCTTC. Translation: CASSQQFSSYNEQFF.

As to this clonotype: This may arise from a read error, as a much more abundant clone is one base away. The chain carries TRBV6-6 and TRBJ2-5; the D gene is possibly TRBD2 (6 bases). The CDR3 consists of 11 residues. CDR1 and CDR2 (germline): MNHNY, SVGAGI (reference sequence). The CDR3 DNA reads as TGTGCCAGCCCTGCGGCGGGGACCCCGTACTTC. This gives the protein CASPAAGTPYF.

The rearrangement joins TRBV28 to TRBJ1-3; D gene unclear. The CDR3 is 17 residues long. The germline V and J ends were trimmed by 1 base and 4 bases, with 17 bases remaining between them. Germline loops: CDR1 MDHEN, CDR2 SYDVKM. In DNA form, the CDR3 reads TGTGCCAGCAGTTTATCGCTCTTCGAGCTCCCGGGAAACACCATATATTTT. It encodes CASSLSLFELPGNTIYF.

There are many counts of this clonotype. The V and J genes are TRBV28 and TRBJ2-2; no definite D call. The germline V and J ends were trimmed by 5 bases and 1 base, with 11 bases remaining between them. Germline assignment: CDR1 MDHEN and CDR2 SYDVKM. CDR3 length: 15 amino acids. CDR3: CASSQRYLNTGELFF. The DNA of the CDR3 is TGTGCCAGCAGTCAAAGGTACCTGAACACCGGGGAGCTGTTTTTT.

This clonotype was recorded a few times. J is TRBJ2-2 and V is TRBV9; 10 bases are shared with TRBD1. Per germline, CDR1 SGDLS and CDR2 YYNGEE. The CDR3 runs to 14 residues. V was clipped by 4 bases and J by 4 bases; unmatched bases: 1. This chain's CDR3 is CASSWTGGTGELFF. In DNA, the CDR3 is TGTGCCAGCAGCTGGACAGGGGGCACCGGGGAGCTGTTTTTT. The full variable domain, its missing parts supplied by reference TRBV9 and TRBJ2-2, is DSGVTQTPKHLITATGQRVTLRCSPRSGDLSVYWYQQSLDQGLQFLIQYYNGEERAKGNILERFSAQQFPDLHSELNLSSLELGDSALYFCASSWTGGTGELFFGEGSRLTVL.

This clonotype appeared a few times. The rearrangement joins TRBV2 to TRBJ2-1, with D unclear. V lost 8 bases and J 8 bases, leaving 19 bases between the germline ends. The CDR3 spans 14 residues. Germline CDR1 and CDR2: SNHLY and FYNNEI. This CDR3 reads CASRPGFSGDEQFF. CDR3 coding DNA: TGTGCCAGCCGGCCGGGTTTCTCGGGCGATGAGCAGTTCTTC.

The V gene is TRBV27, the J gene TRBJ1-1; no clear D gene. The CDR3 is 14 amino acids. In germline, CDR1 is MNHEY, CDR2 SMNVEV (reference sequence). The V and J ends lost 0 bases and 1 base respectively, with 6 bases between them. The CDR3 DNA reads TGTGCCAGCAGTTTATCGTCACCGAACACTGAAGCTTTCTTT. It yields the protein CASSLSSPNTEAFF.

CDR3 residues: CATSDVDRQKAFF. The CDR3 DNA sequence: TGTGCCACCAGTGATGTCGACAGGCAGAAAGCTTTCTTT. The chain carries TRBV24-1 and TRBJ1-1; D perhaps matches TRBD1 (6 bases). The CDR3 totals 13 residues. Germline V gives CDR1 KGHDR, CDR2 SFDVKD. Trimming removed 3 bases from V and 9 bases from J, with 13 bases in between.

This clonotype was seen ten or more times. V is TRBV7-9 and J is TRBJ2-7; D possibly corresponds to TRBD1 (7 bases). The CDR3 length is 17 residues. Germline V gene lookup returns CDR1 SEHNR and CDR2 FQNEAQ (reference sequence). V was clipped by 4 bases and J by 2 bases, with 21 bases between them. The CDR3, as DNA: TGTGCCAGCAGCTCACAGGGGCCGGGACTGAGAACCTACGAGCAGTACTTC. As protein: CASSSQGPGLRTYEQYF.

V usage is TRBV28 and J usage is TRBJ2-1, with TRBD2 matching 8 bases. This CDR3 is built from 18 residues. V was clipped by 3 bases and J by 9 bases; unmatched bases: 19. The germline V gene has CDR1 MDHEN and CDR2 SYDVKM. CDR3 sequence reads: CASSLAGRGGLRNGEQFF. The CDR3 DNA reads as TGTGCCAGCAGTTTGGCCGGGAGGGGGGGCCTGAGGAATGGTGAGCAGTTCTTC.

This chain links TRBV19 with TRBJ1-1; D uncertain. Germline V CDR1 and CDR2: LNHDA, SQIVND (reference sequence). The CDR3 length is 16 residues. Between the trimmed V and J ends, which lost 3 bases and 0 bases, there was a span of 14 bases. CDR3 coding DNA: TGTGCCAGTAGTATTCTAGGAACTCCTATGAACACTGAAGCTTTCTTT. It yields the protein CASSILGTPMNTEAFF.